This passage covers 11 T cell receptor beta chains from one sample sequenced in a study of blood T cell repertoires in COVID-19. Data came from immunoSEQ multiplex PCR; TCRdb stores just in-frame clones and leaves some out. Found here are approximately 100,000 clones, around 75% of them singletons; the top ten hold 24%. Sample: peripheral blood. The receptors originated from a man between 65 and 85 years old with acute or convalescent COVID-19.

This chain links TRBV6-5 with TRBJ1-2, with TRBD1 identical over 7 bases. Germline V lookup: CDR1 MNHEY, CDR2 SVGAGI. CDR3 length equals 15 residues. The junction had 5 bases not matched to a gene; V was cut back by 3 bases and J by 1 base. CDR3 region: CASSYGQGVNYGYTF. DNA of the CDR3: TGTGCCAGCAGTTATGGCCAGGGGGTTAACTATGGCTACACCTTC.

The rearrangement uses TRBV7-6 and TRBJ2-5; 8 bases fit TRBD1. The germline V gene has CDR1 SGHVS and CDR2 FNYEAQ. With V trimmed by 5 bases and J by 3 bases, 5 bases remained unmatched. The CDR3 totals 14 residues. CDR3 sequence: CASSPTGGKETQYF. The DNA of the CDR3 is TGTGCCAGCAGCCCTACAGGGGGTAAAGAGACCCAGTACTTC.

The CDR3 sequence is CASSLAASSYNEQFF. DNA for the CDR3: TGTGCCAGCAGCTTAGCGGCCAGCTCCTACAATGAGCAGTTCTTC. The chain employs TRBV11-1 and TRBJ2-1, with D unclear. The CDR3 extends over 15 amino acids. Trimming stripped 0 bases from V and 0 bases from J, with 6 bases between. Germline CDR1 and CDR2: SGHAT and FQDESV (reference sequence).

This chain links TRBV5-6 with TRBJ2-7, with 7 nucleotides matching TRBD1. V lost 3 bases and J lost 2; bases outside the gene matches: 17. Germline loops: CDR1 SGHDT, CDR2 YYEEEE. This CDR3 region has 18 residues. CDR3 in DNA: TGTGCCAGCAGCTGGCTCCGGGACAGACACCGGGGAACCTACGAGCAGTACTTC. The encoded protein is CASSWLRDRHRGTYEQYF.

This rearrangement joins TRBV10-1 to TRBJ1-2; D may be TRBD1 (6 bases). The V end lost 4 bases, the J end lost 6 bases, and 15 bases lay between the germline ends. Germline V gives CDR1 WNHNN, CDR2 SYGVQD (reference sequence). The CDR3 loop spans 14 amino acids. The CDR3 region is CASSARGGAHGYTF. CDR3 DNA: TGCGCCAGCAGTGCGAGGGGGGGGGCGCATGGCTACACCTTC.

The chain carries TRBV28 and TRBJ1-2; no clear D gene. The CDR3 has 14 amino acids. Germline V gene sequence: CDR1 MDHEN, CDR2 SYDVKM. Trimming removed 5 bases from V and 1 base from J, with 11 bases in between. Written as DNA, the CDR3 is TGTGCCAGCAGTCCCCTGCGGAATAACTATGGCTACACCTTC. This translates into CASSPLRNNYGYTF.

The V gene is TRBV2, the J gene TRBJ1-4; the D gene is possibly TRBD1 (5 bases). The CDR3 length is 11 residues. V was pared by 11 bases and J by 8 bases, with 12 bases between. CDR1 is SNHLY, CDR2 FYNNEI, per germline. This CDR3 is CARQFGEKLFF. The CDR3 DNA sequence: TGTGCCCGACAGTTCGGGGAAAAACTGTTTTTT.

CDR3 amino acids: CASSQSGTGHEQYF. The CDR3 region has the DNA TGTGCCAGCAGCCAAAGTGGGACAGGGCACGAGCAGTACTTC. The chain recombines TRBV4-2 with TRBJ2-7; TRBD1 aligns across 9 bases. CDR3 length: 14 residues. From germline, CDR1 is LGHNA and CDR2 YNFKEQ. V lost 2 bases, J lost 5 bases, and 4 bases stayed unmatched.

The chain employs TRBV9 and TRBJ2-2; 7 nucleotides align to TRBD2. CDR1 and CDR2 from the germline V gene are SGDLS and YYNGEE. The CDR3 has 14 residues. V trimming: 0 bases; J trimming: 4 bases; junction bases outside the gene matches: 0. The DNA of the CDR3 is TGTGCCAGCAGCGTAGAGCGGGGCACCGGGGAGCTGTTTTTT. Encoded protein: CASSVERGTGELFF.

CDR3 in DNA: TGTGCCAGCAGCCAGGGGTCCTACGAGCAGTACTTC. Amino acids: CASSQGSYEQYF. The chain joins TRBV11-3 to TRBJ2-7; D perhaps matches TRBD1 (6 bases). Looked up from germline, CDR1 is SGHNT and CDR2 is YENEEA. Trimming shortened V by 5 bases and J by 1 base, and 6 bases separated the two germline ends. The CDR3 covers 12 residues.

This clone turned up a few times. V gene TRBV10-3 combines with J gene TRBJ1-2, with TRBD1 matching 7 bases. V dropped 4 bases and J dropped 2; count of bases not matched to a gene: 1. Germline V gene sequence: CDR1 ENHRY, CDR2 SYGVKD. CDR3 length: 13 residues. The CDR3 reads CAISGGQNYGYTF. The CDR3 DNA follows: TGTGCCATCAGTGGGGGACAGAACTATGGCTACACCTTC.